This T cell receptor (beta chain) comes out of a study of a mutant IDH1 vaccine in newly diagnosed glioma. Study-wide background: Treated patients were approximately 62% male, 37.5% female, mean age approximately 41 years. Patients had received radiotherapy, temozolomide, or both previously, most receiving both. Study findings and constraints: It seemed that pseudoprogression was not linked to changes in the top peripheral T cell clonotypes.

TCRdb keeps only in-frame clones here, not all; method: immunoSEQ multiplex PCR. Counted here are about 34,000 clones, around 87% occurring once; the ten biggest clones make up 12%. With respect to this clone: What it binds is not known.

The CDR3 runs 16 residues. The ends lost 1 base at V and 6 bases at J; junction bases unmatched: 9. CDR1 is SEHNR, CDR2 FQNEAQ, per germline (reference sequence). The time point was: week 47, end of study. A single vaccine dose contained 300 ug of mutant IDH1 20-mer peptide, and topical imiquimod was used with it. Each astrocytoma in the donors was new, WHO grade 3 or 4, IDH1-mutant and ATRX-lost. This sample comprised PBMCs, obtained from a glioma patient whose treatment included an IDH1 peptide vaccine. The J gene is TRBJ2-3, the V gene TRBV7-9, with TRBD1 matching 8 bases. This TCR was recovered from a woman aged 25 to 39 with glioma. CDR3 coding DNA: TGTGCCAGCAGCTTAGGTCAGGGGGCAACGTCGGATACGCAGTATTTT. It is translated as CASSLGQGATSDTQYF.